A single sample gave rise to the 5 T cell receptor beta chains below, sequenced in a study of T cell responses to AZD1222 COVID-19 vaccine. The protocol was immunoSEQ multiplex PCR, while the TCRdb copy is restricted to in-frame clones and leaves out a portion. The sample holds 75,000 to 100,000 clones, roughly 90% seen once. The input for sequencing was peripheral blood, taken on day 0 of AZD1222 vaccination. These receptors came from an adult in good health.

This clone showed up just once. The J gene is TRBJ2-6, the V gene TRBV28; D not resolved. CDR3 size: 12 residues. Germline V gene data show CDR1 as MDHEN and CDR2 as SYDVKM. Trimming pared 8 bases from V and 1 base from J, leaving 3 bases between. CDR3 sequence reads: CASESGANVLTF. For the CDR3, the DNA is TGTGCCAGCGAGTCTGGGGCCAACGTCCTGACTTTC.

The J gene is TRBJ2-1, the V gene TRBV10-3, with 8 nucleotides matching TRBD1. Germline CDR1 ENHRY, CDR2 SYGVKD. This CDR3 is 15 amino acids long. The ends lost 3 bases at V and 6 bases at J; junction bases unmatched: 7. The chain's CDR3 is CAISDFQDRVNEQFF. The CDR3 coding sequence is TGTGCCATCAGTGACTTCCAGGACAGGGTCAATGAGCAGTTCTTC.

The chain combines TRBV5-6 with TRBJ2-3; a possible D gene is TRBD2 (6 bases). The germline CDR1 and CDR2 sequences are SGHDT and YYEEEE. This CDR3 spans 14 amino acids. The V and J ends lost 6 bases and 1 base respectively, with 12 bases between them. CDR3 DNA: TGTGCCAGCAACCGGTGGGAGGGCACAGATACGCAGTATTTT. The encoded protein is CASNRWEGTDTQYF.

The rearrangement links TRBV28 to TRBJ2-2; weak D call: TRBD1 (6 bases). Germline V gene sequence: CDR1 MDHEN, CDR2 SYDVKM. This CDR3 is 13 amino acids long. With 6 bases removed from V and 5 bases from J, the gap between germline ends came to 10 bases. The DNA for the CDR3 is TGTGCCAGCAGGCCCAGGGGTACCGGGGAGCTGTTTTTT. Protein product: CASRPRGTGELFF.

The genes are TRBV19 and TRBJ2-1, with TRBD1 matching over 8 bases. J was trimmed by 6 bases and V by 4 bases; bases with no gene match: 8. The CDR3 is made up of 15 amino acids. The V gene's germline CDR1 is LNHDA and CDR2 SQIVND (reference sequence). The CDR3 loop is CASSTGQGWVNEQFF. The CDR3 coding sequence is TGTGCCAGTAGTACCGGACAGGGTTGGGTCAATGAGCAGTTCTTC.